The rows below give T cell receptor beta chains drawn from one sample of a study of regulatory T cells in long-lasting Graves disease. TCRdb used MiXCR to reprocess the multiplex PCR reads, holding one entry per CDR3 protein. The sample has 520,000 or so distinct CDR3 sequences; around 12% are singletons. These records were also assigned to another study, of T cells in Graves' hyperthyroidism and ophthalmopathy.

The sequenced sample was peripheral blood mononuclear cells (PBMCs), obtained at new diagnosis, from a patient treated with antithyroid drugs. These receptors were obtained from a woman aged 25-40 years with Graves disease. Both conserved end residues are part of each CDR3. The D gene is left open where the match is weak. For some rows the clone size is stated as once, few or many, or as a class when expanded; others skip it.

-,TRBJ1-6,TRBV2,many,TGTGCCAGCAGAGTCAACTGGAATTCACCCCTCCACTTT,CASRVNWNSPLHF
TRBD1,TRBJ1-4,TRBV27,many,TGTGCCAGCAGTTTTCAGGGGGCGCGTGAAAAACTGTTTTTT,CASSFQGAREKLFF
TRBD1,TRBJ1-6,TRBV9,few,TGTGCCAGCAGCGTAGGGGGACAGTATAATTCACCCCTCCACTTT,CASSVGGQYNSPLHF
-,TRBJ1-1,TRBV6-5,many,TGTGCCAGCAGTTACAAGGGGCTGGGAACTGAAGCTTTCTTT,CASSYKGLGTEAFF
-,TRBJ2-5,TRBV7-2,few,TGTGCCAGCAGCTTAGGGTGGCGGGCGTTCCAAGAGACCCAGTACTTC,CASSLGWRAFQETQYF
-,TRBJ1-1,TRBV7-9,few,TGTGCCAGCAGCTCTGGCCCCCCGGGCGGATACACTGAAGCTTTCTTT,CASSSGPPGGYTEAFF
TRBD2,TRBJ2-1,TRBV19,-,TGTGCCACCCAAAGGGGGACTAGCGGGTACAATGAGCAGTTCTTC,CATQRGTSGYNEQFF
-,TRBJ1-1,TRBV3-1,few,TGTGCCAGCAGCCAACCGGGACTCGAGGCTTTCTTT,CASSQPGLEAFF
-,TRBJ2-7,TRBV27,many,TGTGCCAGCAGTACAAACTTCCCCGCCACGGGAGTCTACGAGCAGTACTTC,CASSTNFPATGVYEQYF
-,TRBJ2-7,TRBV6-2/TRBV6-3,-,TGTGCCAGCAGTGGGGGGGCGGGCGAGCAGTACTTC,CASSGGAGEQYF
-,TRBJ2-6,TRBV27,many,TGTGCCAGCAGTACCTCCAGGGGTGGGCTTAGCTCTGGGGCCAACGTCCTGACTTTC,CASSTSRGGLSSGANVLTF
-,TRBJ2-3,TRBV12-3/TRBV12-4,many,TGTGCCAGCAGCCTATCGGGCTCTTTCACAGATACGCAGTATTTT,CASSLSGSFTDTQYF
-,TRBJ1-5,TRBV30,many,TGTGCCTGGAGTGGGATGGGTGATCAGCCCCAGCATTTT,CAWSGMGDQPQHF
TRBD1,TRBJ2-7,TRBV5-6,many,TGTGCCAGCAGGGGGACAGGGAGCTTTTACGAGCAGTACTTC,CASRGTGSFYEQYF
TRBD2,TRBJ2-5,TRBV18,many,TGTGCCAGCTCCAAAAACCGCGGGACTAGCTATGAGACCCAGTACTTC,CASSKNRGTSYETQYF
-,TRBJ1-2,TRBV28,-,TGTGCCAGCAATGGTGCTAACTATGGCTACATCTTC,CASNGANYGYIF
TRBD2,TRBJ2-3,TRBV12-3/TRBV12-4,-,TGTGCCAGCAGTTCACTAGCGGGAGTGCGAGGCACGCAGTATTTT,CASSSLAGVRGTQYF
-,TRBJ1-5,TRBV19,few,TGTGCCAGTAGTATGAGCGGTATCAATCAGCCCCAGCATTTT,CASSMSGINQPQHF
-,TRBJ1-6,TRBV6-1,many,TGTGCCAGCAGTGACTCGGTTTCGACGGGGTCTTCACCCCTCCACTTT,CASSDSVSTGSSPLHF
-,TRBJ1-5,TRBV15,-,TGTGCCACCAGCAGAGAGGGGGGGGGGGGACATCAGCCCCAGCATTTT,CATSREGGGGHQPQHF
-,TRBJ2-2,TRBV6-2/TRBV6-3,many,TGTGCCAGCAGCACTCCTTACCCGAACACCGGGGAGCTGTTTTTT,CASSTPYPNTGELFF
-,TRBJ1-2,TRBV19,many,TGTGCCAGTAGTTCGGACCTCCGGGGCGTGTATGGCTACACCTTC,CASSSDLRGVYGYTF
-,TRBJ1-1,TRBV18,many,TGTGCCAGCTCAAGTATACAGACGAACACTGAAGCTTTCTTT,CASSSIQTNTEAFF
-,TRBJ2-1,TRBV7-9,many,TGTGCCAGCAGCGCCCCCCAGGTCACTGGGGTTCACAATGAGCAGTTCTTC,CASSAPQVTGVHNEQFF
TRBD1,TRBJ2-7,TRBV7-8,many,TGTGCCAGCAGCTCCCGGGACAGGGGCCCCTACGAGCAGTACTTC,CASSSRDRGPYEQYF
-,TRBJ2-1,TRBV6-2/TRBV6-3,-,TGTGCCAGCAGTTACCTCTGGGGAGCCAATGAGCAGTTCTTC,CASSYLWGANEQFF
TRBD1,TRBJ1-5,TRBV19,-,TGTGCCAGTAGTATTGGGCAGGGGGGTGGTCAGCCCCAGCATTTT,CASSIGQGGGQPQHF
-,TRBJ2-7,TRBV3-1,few,TGTGCCAGCAGCCAAGTCGGAGGGGAAAACGACGAGCAGTACTTC,CASSQVGGENDEQYF
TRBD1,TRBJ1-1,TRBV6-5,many,TGTGCCAGCAGTTACGGCCAGGGGGGTGACACTGAAGCTTTCTTT,CASSYGQGGDTEAFF
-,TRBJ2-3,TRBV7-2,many,TGTGCCAGCAGCTTAGTCGGGAGCGATGGAGATACGCAGTATTTT,CASSLVGSDGDTQYF
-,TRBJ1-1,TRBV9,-,TGTGCCAGCAGCGTAGGTGGGGCCGCGAACACTGAAGCTTTCTTT,CASSVGGAANTEAFF
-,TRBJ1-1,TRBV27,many,TGTGCCAGCAGTCCCGGATGGAACACTGAAGCTTTCTTT,CASSPGWNTEAFF
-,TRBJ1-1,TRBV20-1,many,TGCAGTGTTAAAGGGTGGTCGGGTTCTGAAGCTTTCTTT,CSVKGWSGSEAFF
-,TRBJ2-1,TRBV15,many,TGTGCCACCAGCAGGACGGGGCTATGGCGGGCCAATGAGCAGTTCTTC,CATSRTGLWRANEQFF
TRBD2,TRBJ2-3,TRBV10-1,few,TGCGCCAGCAGTGATTTAGGACTAGCGGAACGGGATACGCAGTATTTT,CASSDLGLAERDTQYF
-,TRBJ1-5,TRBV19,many,TGTGCCAGTAGTCCCCGGGACGGGTTCAATCAGCCCCAGCATTTT,CASSPRDGFNQPQHF
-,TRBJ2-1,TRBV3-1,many,TGTGCCAGCAGCTACCGGTGGAATGAGCAGTTCTTC,CASSYRWNEQFF
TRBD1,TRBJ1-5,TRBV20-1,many,TGCAGTGCTAACCGGGACAGGGGAGGATATCAGCCCCAGCATTTT,CSANRDRGGYQPQHF
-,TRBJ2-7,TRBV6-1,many,TGTGCCAGCACCCCGGTCGCGGCGGGCTACGAGCAGTACTTC,CASTPVAAGYEQYF
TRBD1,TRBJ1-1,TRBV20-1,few,TGCAGTGCTACAGGGGGACTGAACACTGAAGCTTTCTTT,CSATGGLNTEAFF
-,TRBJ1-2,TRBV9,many,TGTGCCAGCAGCGAGCAAAGGGACACCTCTTACTATGGCTACACCTTC,CASSEQRDTSYYGYTF